These T cell receptor beta chains were read from a single sample in a study of low-dose radiotherapy and immunotherapy resistance in tumors. One entry per CDR3 protein, called by TCRdb with MiXCR from the reads. The sample has about 60,000 distinct CDR3 sequences, approximately 25% seen once. The specimen was PBMCs, collected before treatment. The receptors originated from a male donor with prostate cancer. Each CDR3 is given with its conserved first and last residue. A D gene is named only where the DNA matches it firmly. Size is stated for part of the rows, as once, few or many counts, or as a class when the clone is expanded.

v_gene: TRBV5-1; d_gene: TRBD1; abundance: many; j_gene: TRBJ1-5; CDR3aa: CASSSTDRGDGSQHF; CDR3nt: TGCGCCAGCAGCTCAACCGACAGGGGCGACGGGTCCCAGCATTTT
v_gene: TRBV18; d_gene: TRBD2; abundance: many; j_gene: TRBJ2-3; CDR3aa: CASGASGSTDTQYF; CDR3nt: TGTGCCAGCGGAGCTAGCGGGAGCACAGATACGCAGTATTTT
v_gene: TRBV11-3; d_gene: TRBD2; abundance: many; j_gene: TRBJ2-5; CDR3aa: CASSPGEGRAETQYF; CDR3nt: TGTGCCAGCAGCCCGGGCGAGGGGAGGGCCGAGACCCAGTACTTC
v_gene: TRBV7-2; d_gene: TRBD1; abundance: many; j_gene: TRBJ1-4; CDR3aa: CASSFPGQGKLFF; CDR3nt: TGTGCCAGCAGCTTTCCCGGACAGGGTAAACTGTTTTTT
v_gene: TRBV4-3; d_gene: .; abundance: .; j_gene: TRBJ2-3; CDR3aa: CASSLITADTQYF; CDR3nt: TGCGCCAGCAGCCTCATTACCGCAGATACGCAGTATTTT
v_gene: TRBV30; d_gene: TRBD1; abundance: .; j_gene: TRBJ1-1; CDR3aa: CAWGRTGTTEAFF; CDR3nt: TGTGCCTGGGGTCGGACAGGAACCACTGAAGCTTTCTTT
v_gene: TRBV19; d_gene: .; abundance: many; j_gene: TRBJ1-5; CDR3aa: CASSTSGGNQPQHF; CDR3nt: TGTGCCAGTAGTACTTCAGGGGGCAATCAGCCCCAGCATTTT
v_gene: TRBV6-2/TRBV6-3; d_gene: TRBD1; abundance: many; j_gene: TRBJ1-1; CDR3aa: CAAQGAYTEAFF; CDR3nt: TGTGCTGCGCAGGGGGCGTACACTGAAGCTTTCTTT
v_gene: TRBV15; d_gene: TRBD1; abundance: many; j_gene: TRBJ2-5; CDR3aa: CATSRDGTGQETQYF; CDR3nt: TGTGCCACCAGCAGAGACGGGACAGGCCAAGAGACCCAGTACTTC
v_gene: TRBV29-1; d_gene: .; abundance: many; j_gene: TRBJ1-5; CDR3aa: CSVGSGDQPQHF; CDR3nt: TGCAGCGTTGGATCGGGGGATCAGCCCCAGCATTTT
v_gene: TRBV2; d_gene: TRBD2; abundance: many; j_gene: TRBJ2-7; CDR3aa: CASKFSSGGEQYF; CDR3nt: TGTGCCAGCAAGTTTTCTAGCGGAGGCGAGCAGTACTTC
v_gene: TRBV29-1; d_gene: .; abundance: many; j_gene: TRBJ2-5; CDR3aa: CSVEDREPAKETQYF; CDR3nt: TGCAGCGTTGAAGATCGGGAACCCGCGAAAGAGACCCAGTACTTC
v_gene: TRBV6-2/TRBV6-3; d_gene: .; abundance: many; j_gene: TRBJ1-1; CDR3aa: CASSERGATFF; CDR3nt: TGTGCCAGCAGCGAACGGGGGGCAACTTTCTTT
v_gene: TRBV2; d_gene: .; abundance: many; j_gene: TRBJ2-6; CDR3aa: CASSFTGSGANVLTF; CDR3nt: TGTGCCAGCAGTTTCACAGGGAGTGGGGCCAACGTCCTGACTTTC
v_gene: TRBV10-3; d_gene: .; abundance: .; j_gene: TRBJ1-2; CDR3aa: CAIGEDYGYAF; CDR3nt: TGTGCCATCGGTGAGGACTATGGCTACGCCTTC
v_gene: TRBV6-2/TRBV6-3; d_gene: TRBD2; abundance: many; j_gene: TRBJ2-2; CDR3aa: CASSPREGWNPGELFF; CDR3nt: TGTGCCAGCAGCCCAAGGGAGGGGTGGAATCCCGGGGAGCTGTTTTTT
v_gene: TRBV29-1; d_gene: TRBD2; abundance: many; j_gene: TRBJ2-2; CDR3aa: CSVEEPLAGVTGELFF; CDR3nt: TGCAGCGTTGAAGAACCCCTAGCGGGGGTTACCGGGGAGCTGTTTTTT
v_gene: TRBV12-3/TRBV12-4; d_gene: .; abundance: many; j_gene: TRBJ2-6; CDR3aa: CASSESSGANVLTF; CDR3nt: TGTGCCAGCAGCGAGAGCTCTGGGGCCAACGTCCTGACTTTC
v_gene: TRBV6-1; d_gene: .; abundance: few; j_gene: TRBJ1-1; CDR3aa: CASRTGVDTEAFF; CDR3nt: TGTGCCAGCAGGACAGGAGTGGACACTGAAGCTTTCTTT
v_gene: TRBV19; d_gene: TRBD1; abundance: few; j_gene: TRBJ2-7; CDR3aa: CASSIRDRARDEQYF; CDR3nt: TGTGCCAGTAGTATCCGGGACAGGGCTCGGGACGAGCAGTACTTC
v_gene: TRBV9; d_gene: TRBD2; abundance: .; j_gene: TRBJ2-1; CDR3aa: CASSVVLAGVHEQFF; CDR3nt: TGTGCCAGCAGCGTAGTACTAGCGGGAGTTCATGAGCAGTTCTTC
v_gene: TRBV12-3/TRBV12-4; d_gene: TRBD2; abundance: many; j_gene: TRBJ2-7; CDR3aa: CASSLALGGSSYEQYF; CDR3nt: TGTGCCAGCAGTTTAGCGCTGGGGGGGAGCTCCTACGAGCAGTACTTC
v_gene: TRBV13; d_gene: TRBD1; abundance: few; j_gene: TRBJ2-1; CDR3aa: CASSPPGTGVNEQFF; CDR3nt: TGTGCCAGCAGCCCTCCCGGGACAGGGGTCAATGAGCAGTTCTTC
v_gene: TRBV6-6; d_gene: TRBD1; abundance: .; j_gene: TRBJ2-3; CDR3aa: CASSYGQGSTDTQYF; CDR3nt: TGTGCCAGCAGTTACGGACAGGGTAGCACAGATACGCAGTATTTT
v_gene: TRBV5-1; d_gene: TRBD2; abundance: .; j_gene: TRBJ2-7; CDR3aa: CASSAGTSGSYEQYF; CDR3nt: TGCGCCAGCAGCGCTGGGACTAGCGGTTCCTACGAGCAGTACTTC
v_gene: TRBV6-6; d_gene: .; abundance: many; j_gene: TRBJ2-7; CDR3aa: CASSSRGPYEQYF; CDR3nt: TGTGCCAGCAGCTCCAGGGGACCCTACGAGCAGTACTTC
v_gene: TRBV21-1; d_gene: .; abundance: many; j_gene: TRBJ2-7; CDR3aa: CASSKYTGGSYEQYF; CDR3nt: TGTGCCAGCAGCAAATATACAGGGGGTTCCTACGAGCAGTACTTC
v_gene: TRBV6-2/TRBV6-3; d_gene: .; abundance: many; j_gene: TRBJ2-2; CDR3aa: CASSLTNTGELFF; CDR3nt: TGTGCCAGCAGTCTCACGAACACCGGGGAGCTGTTTTTT
v_gene: TRBV5-1; d_gene: TRBD1; abundance: many; j_gene: TRBJ2-1; CDR3aa: CASTIVQGAPNEQFF; CDR3nt: TGCGCCAGCACCATCGTACAGGGGGCACCGAATGAGCAGTTCTTC
v_gene: TRBV28; d_gene: .; abundance: .; j_gene: TRBJ2-7; CDR3aa: CASTWGSSYEQYF; CDR3nt: TGTGCCAGCACTTGGGGCTCGAGCTACGAGCAGTACTTC
v_gene: TRBV12-5; d_gene: TRBD2; abundance: once; j_gene: TRBJ2-2; CDR3aa: CASGPRTSGPGTNTGELFF; CDR3nt: TGTGCTAGTGGTCCTAGGACTAGCGGACCTGGCACGAACACCGGGGAGCTGTTTTTT
v_gene: TRBV13; d_gene: TRBD2; abundance: many; j_gene: TRBJ2-3; CDR3aa: CASSPAGLAGTDTQYF; CDR3nt: TGTGCCAGCAGCCCAGCGGGACTAGCGGGAACTGATACGCAGTATTTT
v_gene: TRBV18; d_gene: TRBD1; abundance: many; j_gene: TRBJ1-4; CDR3aa: CASSRDRGGNEKLFF; CDR3nt: TGTGCCAGCTCCCGCGACAGGGGAGGGAATGAAAAACTGTTTTTT
v_gene: TRBV29-1; d_gene: .; abundance: many; j_gene: TRBJ2-1; CDR3aa: CSALPTGLRYNEQFF; CDR3nt: TGCAGCGCACTTCCTACAGGGCTGAGATACAATGAGCAGTTCTTC
v_gene: TRBV12-3/TRBV12-4; d_gene: TRBD2; abundance: .; j_gene: TRBJ2-3; CDR3aa: CASSPRAGLSTDTQYF; CDR3nt: TGTGCCAGCAGTCCCCGAGCGGGGCTTAGCACAGATACGCAGTATTTT
v_gene: TRBV25-1; d_gene: .; abundance: many; j_gene: TRBJ1-6; CDR3aa: CASKGRLPEPLHF; CDR3nt: TGTGCCAGCAAAGGGCGCCTCCCAGAACCCCTCCACTTT
v_gene: TRBV6-2/TRBV6-3; d_gene: TRBD2; abundance: many; j_gene: TRBJ2-3; CDR3aa: CASSELAGGPDTQYF; CDR3nt: TGTGCCAGCAGTGAACTAGCGGGGGGGCCAGATACGCAGTATTTT
v_gene: TRBV13; d_gene: .; abundance: many; j_gene: TRBJ1-1; CDR3aa: CASTQIMKGMNTEAFF; CDR3nt: TGTGCCAGCACCCAGATCATGAAGGGGATGAACACTGAAGCTTTCTTT
v_gene: TRBV4-1; d_gene: .; abundance: many; j_gene: TRBJ1-2; CDR3aa: CASSQGTDFNYGYTF; CDR3nt: TGCGCCAGCAGCCAAGGAACAGACTTTAACTATGGCTACACCTTC
v_gene: TRBV29-1; d_gene: .; abundance: .; j_gene: TRBJ1-2; CDR3aa: CSVHPGADGYTF; CDR3nt: TGCAGCGTTCATCCAGGGGCTGATGGCTACACCTTC
v_gene: TRBV30; d_gene: TRBD1; abundance: many; j_gene: TRBJ2-2; CDR3aa: CAWKRLDRSGELFF; CDR3nt: TGTGCCTGGAAGAGACTGGACAGGTCCGGGGAGCTGTTTTTT
v_gene: TRBV30; d_gene: TRBD2; abundance: many; j_gene: TRBJ2-1; CDR3aa: CAWSPSRLADFNEQFF; CDR3nt: TGTGCCTGGAGTCCTTCCCGACTAGCGGATTTCAATGAGCAGTTCTTC
v_gene: TRBV5-1; d_gene: TRBD2; abundance: many; j_gene: TRBJ2-1; CDR3aa: CASSPRTSGRAGNEQFF; CDR3nt: TGCGCCAGCAGCCCCAGGACTAGCGGGAGGGCTGGCAATGAGCAGTTCTTC